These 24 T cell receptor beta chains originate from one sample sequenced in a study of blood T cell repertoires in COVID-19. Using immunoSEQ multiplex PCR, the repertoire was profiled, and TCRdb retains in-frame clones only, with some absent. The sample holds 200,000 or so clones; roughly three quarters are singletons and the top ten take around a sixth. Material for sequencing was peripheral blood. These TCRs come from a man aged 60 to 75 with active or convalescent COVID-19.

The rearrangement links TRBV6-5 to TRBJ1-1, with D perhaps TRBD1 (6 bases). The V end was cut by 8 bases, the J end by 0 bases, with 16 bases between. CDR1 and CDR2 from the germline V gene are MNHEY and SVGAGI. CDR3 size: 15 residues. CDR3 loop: CASVQGRRMNTEAFF. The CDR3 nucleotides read TGTGCCAGCGTACAGGGTCGACGAATGAACACTGAAGCTTTCTTT.

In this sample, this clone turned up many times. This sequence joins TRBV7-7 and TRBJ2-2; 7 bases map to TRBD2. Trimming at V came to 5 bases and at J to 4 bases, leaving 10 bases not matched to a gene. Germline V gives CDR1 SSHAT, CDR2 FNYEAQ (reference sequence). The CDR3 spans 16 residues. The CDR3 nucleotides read TGTGCCAGCAGCGCAGGGAGGGGAAGGGGCACCGGGGAGCTGTTTTTT. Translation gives CASSAGRGRGTGELFF.

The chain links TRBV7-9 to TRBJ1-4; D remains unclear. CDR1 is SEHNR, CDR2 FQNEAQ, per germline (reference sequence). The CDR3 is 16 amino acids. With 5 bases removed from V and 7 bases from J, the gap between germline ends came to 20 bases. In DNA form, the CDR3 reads TGTGCCAGCAGCCCGGGAAAGGAAAGTTCTAGTGAAAAACTGTTTTTT. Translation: CASSPGKESSSEKLFF.

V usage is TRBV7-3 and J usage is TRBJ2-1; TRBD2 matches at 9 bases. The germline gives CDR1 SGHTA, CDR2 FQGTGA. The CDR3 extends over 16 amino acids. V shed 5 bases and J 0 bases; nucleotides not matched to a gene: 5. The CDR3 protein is CASSTYSGSSYNEQFF. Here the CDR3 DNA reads TGTGCCAGCAGCACCTATAGCGGGAGCTCCTACAATGAGCAGTTCTTC. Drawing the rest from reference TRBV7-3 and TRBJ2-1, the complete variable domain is GAGVSQTPSNKVTEKGKYVELRCDPISGHTALYWYRQSLGQGPEFLIYFQGTGAADDSGLPNDRFFAVRPEGSVSTLKIQRTERGDSAVYLCASSTYSGSSYNEQFFGPGTRLTVL.

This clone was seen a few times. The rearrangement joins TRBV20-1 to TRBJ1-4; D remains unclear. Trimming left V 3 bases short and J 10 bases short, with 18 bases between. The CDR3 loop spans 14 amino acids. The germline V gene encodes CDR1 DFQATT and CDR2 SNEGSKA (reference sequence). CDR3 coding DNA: TGCAGTGCTAGTGACCAGCCACGGGCGGGAAAACTGTTTTTT. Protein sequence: CSASDQPRAGKLFF.

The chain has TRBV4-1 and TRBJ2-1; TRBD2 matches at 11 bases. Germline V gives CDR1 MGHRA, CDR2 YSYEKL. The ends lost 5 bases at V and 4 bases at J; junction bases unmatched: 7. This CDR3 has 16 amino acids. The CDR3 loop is CASSFAGTSGYNEQFF. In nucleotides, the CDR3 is TGCGCCAGCAGCTTCGCCGGGACTAGCGGATACAATGAGCAGTTCTTC.

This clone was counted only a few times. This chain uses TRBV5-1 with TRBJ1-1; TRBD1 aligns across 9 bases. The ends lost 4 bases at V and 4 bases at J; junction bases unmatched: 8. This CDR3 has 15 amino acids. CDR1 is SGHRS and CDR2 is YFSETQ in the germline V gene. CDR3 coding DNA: TGCGCCAGCAGCCTAGGACAGGGGTCGAGCACTGAAGCTTTCTTT. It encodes CASSLGQGSSTEAFF.

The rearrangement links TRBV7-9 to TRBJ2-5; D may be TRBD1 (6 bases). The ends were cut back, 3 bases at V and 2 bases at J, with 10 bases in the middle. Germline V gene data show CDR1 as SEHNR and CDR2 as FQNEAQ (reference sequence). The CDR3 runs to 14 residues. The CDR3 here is CASSLGATQETQYF. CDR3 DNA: TGTGCCAGCAGCTTGGGGGCAACTCAAGAGACCCAGTACTTC.

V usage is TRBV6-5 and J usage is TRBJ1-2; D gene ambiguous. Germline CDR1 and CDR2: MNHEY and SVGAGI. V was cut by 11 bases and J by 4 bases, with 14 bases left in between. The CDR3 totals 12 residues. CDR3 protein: CAAGGEPYGYTF. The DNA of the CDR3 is TGTGCCGCAGGAGGAGAACCCTATGGCTACACCTTC.

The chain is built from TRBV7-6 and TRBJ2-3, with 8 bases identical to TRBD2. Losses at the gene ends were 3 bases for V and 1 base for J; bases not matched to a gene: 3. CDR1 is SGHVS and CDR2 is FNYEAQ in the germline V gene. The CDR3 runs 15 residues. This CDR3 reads CASSFTSGGTDTQYF. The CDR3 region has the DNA TGTGCCAGCAGCTTCACTAGCGGTGGCACAGATACGCAGTATTTT. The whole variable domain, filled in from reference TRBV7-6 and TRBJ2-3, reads GAGVSQSPRYKVTKRGQDVALRCDPISGHVSLYWYRQALGQGPEFLTYFNYEAQQDKSGLPNDRFSAERPEGSISTLTIQRTEQRDSAMYRCASSFTSGGTDTQYFGPGTRLTVL.

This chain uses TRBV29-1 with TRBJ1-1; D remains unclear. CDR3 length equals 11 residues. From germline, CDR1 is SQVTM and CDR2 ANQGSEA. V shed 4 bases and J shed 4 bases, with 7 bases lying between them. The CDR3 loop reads CSVARPTEAFF. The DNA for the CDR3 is TGCAGCGTTGCTAGGCCCACTGAAGCTTTCTTT. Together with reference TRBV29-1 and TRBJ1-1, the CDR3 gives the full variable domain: SAVISQKPSRDICQRGTSLTIQCQVDSQVTMMFWYRQQPGQSLTLIATANQGSEATYESGFVIDKFPISRPNLTFSTLTVSNMSPEDSSIYLCSVARPTEAFFGQGTRLTVV.

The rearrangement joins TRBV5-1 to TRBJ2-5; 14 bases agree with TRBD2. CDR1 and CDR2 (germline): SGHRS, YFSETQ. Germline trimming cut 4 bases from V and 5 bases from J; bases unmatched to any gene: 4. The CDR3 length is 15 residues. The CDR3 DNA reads TGCGCCAGCAGCGCCGGGACTAGCGGGAGTGAGACCCAGTACTTC. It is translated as CASSAGTSGSETQYF.

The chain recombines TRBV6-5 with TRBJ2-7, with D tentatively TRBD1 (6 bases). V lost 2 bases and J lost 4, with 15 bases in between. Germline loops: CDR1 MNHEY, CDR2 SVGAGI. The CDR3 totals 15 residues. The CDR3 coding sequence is TGTGCCAGCAGTTACCTAATGACAGGAAAATACGAGCAGTACTTC. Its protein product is CASSYLMTGKYEQYF.

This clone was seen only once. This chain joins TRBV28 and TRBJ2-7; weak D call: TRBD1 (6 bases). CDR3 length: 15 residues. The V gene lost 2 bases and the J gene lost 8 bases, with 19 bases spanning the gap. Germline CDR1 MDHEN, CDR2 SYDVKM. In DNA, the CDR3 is TGTGCCAGCAGTTTAAGGTGGGGGCAGGGGACAAAGCAGTACTTC. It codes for CASSLRWGQGTKQYF.

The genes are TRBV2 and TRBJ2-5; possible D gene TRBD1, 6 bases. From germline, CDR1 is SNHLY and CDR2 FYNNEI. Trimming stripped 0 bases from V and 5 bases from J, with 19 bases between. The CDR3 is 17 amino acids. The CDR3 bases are TGTGCCAGCAGTGAAGCGCGAACTGGGGGCGGGCGGGAGACCCAGTACTTC. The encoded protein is CASSEARTGGGRETQYF.

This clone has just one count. The CDR3 here is CASSEVRGGTEAFF. The CDR3 DNA follows: TGTGCCAGCAGTGAAGTTCGAGGGGGCACTGAAGCTTTCTTT. The chain joins TRBV2 to TRBJ1-1; weak D call: TRBD1 (6 bases). The germline CDR1 and CDR2 sequences are SNHLY and FYNNEI. The CDR3 totals 14 residues. Trimming took off 1 base at V and 4 bases at J, with 10 bases between the two ends.

The CDR3 coding sequence is TGTGCCAGCAGTGAAGGGCAGGGGGGAGAAAAACTGTTTTTT. Its translation: CASSEGQGGEKLFF. V gene TRBV2 combines with J gene TRBJ1-4, with TRBD1 matching over 7 bases. The CDR3 runs to 14 residues. CDR1 SNHLY and CDR2 FYNNEI come from the germline V gene. With 1 base clipped from V and 8 bases from J, the junction kept 4 bases outside the gene matches.

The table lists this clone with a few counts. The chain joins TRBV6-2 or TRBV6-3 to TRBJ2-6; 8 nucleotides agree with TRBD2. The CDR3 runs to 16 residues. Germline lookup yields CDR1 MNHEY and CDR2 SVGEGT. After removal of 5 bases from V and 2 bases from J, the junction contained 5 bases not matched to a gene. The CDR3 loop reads CASSEDSGTGANVLTF. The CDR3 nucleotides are TGTGCCAGCAGTGAGGATAGCGGGACTGGGGCCAACGTCCTGACTTTC.

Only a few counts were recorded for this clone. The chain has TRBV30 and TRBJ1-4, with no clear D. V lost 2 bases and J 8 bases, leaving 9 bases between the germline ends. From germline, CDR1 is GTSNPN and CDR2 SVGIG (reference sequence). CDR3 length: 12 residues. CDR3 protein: CAWSRAGEKLFF. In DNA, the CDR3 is TGTGCCTGGAGTCGTGCGGGGGAAAAACTGTTTTTT.

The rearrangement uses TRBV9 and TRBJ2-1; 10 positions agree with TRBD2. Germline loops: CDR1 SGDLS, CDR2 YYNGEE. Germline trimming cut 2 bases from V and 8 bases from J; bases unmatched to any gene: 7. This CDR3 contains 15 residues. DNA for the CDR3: TGTGCCAGCAGCGTTTCCCTAGCGGGAGTGGATGAGCAGTTCTTC. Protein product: CASSVSLAGVDEQFF.

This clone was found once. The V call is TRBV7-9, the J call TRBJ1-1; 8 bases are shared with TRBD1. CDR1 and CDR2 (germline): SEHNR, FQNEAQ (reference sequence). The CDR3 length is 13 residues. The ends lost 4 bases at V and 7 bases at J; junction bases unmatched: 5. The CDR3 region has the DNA TGTGCCAGCAGCTCCGGGACAGGCTATGAAGCTTTCTTT. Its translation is CASSSGTGYEAFF. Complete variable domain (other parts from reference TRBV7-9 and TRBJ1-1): DTGVSQNPRHKITKRGQNVTFRCDPISEHNRLYWYRQTLGQGPEFLTYFQNEAQLEKSRLLSDRFSAERPKGSFSTLEIQRTEQGDSAMYLCASSSGTGYEAFFGQGTRLTVV.

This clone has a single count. The chain's CDR3 is CASSLQGPISNQPQHF. The CDR3 DNA sequence: TGTGCCAGCAGTCTACAGGGGCCGATCAGCAATCAGCCCCAGCATTTT. The J gene is TRBJ1-5, the V gene TRBV6-2 or TRBV6-3; 7 nucleotides line up with TRBD1. Trimming took 5 bases from V and 1 from J; bases not matched to a gene: 8. CDR3 size: 16 residues. Germline-derived CDR1 and CDR2 are MNHEY and SVGEGT.

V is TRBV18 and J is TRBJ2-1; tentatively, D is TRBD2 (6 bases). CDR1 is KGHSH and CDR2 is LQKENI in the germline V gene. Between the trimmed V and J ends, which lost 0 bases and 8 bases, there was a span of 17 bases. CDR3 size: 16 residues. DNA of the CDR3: TGTGCCAGCTCACCACCGAATACCCGGGACTCACATGAGCAGTTCTTC. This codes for CASSPPNTRDSHEQFF.

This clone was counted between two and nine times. CDR3: CASSLWTAPNTGELFF. In DNA, the CDR3 is TGCGCCAGCAGCTTATGGACTGCTCCGAACACCGGGGAGCTGTTTTTT. This chain joins TRBV5-1 and TRBJ2-2, with D possibly matching TRBD2 (5 bases). The CDR3 sequence is 16 residues long. Trimming left V 2 bases short and J 0 bases short, with 11 bases between. The germline V gene encodes CDR1 SGHRS and CDR2 YFSETQ.